Listed below are T cell receptor beta chains from one sample, sequenced in a study of blood T cell repertoires in COVID-19. The protocol was immunoSEQ multiplex PCR, while the TCRdb copy is restricted to in-frame clones and leaves out a portion. The profile shows roughly 380,000 clones, about 89% of them singletons. Sequencing was carried out using peripheral blood. The receptor source for this set is a woman aged 40 to 50 with COVID-19, enrolled during active disease. Both conserved end residues are part of each CDR3. Each record gives: clone size, V gene, CDR3 protein. Expanded clones get a size class; other rows say once, few or many, or leave the size out.

few TRBV3-1/TRBV3-2 CASRQGARRGYTF
. TRBV6-5 CASSYGPDRDYGYTF
. TRBV28 CASTTAGAGANVLTF
. TRBV6-1 CASSDRFGGSVEAFF
. TRBV7-2 CASSRATSGRETQYF
. TRBV4-1 CASSQRKTGNTEAFF
. TRBV2 CASSENGNTDTQYF
. TRBV7-2 CASSFPTGTGDGYTF
. TRBV7-2 CASSLLVSMNTEAFF
. TRBV19 CASQPWGGGIQETQYF
. TRBV7-3 CASSLNRASTDTQYF
. TRBV6-5 CASSFTGGRYTF
. TRBV4-2 CASSPGIAQETQYF
once TRBV7-2 CASSLAPGQPQHF
. TRBV28 CASSWTQGATEAFF
. TRBV19 CASSISQGLGNTIYF
once TRBV27 CASGRPGTQYF
. TRBV2 CASLTRANYGYTF
. TRBV4-1 CASSDLARTDTQYF
. TRBV5-8 CASSLRQVNQPQHF
. TRBV3-1/TRBV3-2 CASSQTGGGSEAFF
. TRBV2 CASSAGGSSYGYTF
few TRBV7-7 CASSLAGTSGGYNEQFF
once TRBV19 CASSPRDRDNPYYGYTF
. TRBV29-1 CSVGPGLAGSTDTQYF
. TRBV19 CASSIVTGFQETQYF
. TRBV7-3 CASSLTSGGASTDTQYF
. TRBV9 CASSSGGTRTGELFF
few TRBV7-2 CASSLGYRGLATNEKLFF
. TRBV14 CASSQDGVPGTEAFF
. TRBV5-4 CASSLIVAAEQFF
. TRBV4-1 CASSPPQGLNTEAFF
. TRBV5-8 CASSQWTGGPGELFF
. TRBV5-4 CASSPQGRGTEAFF
. TRBV12-3/TRBV12-4 CASSLYNQPQHF
once TRBV28 CASSFGGRLKYQETQYF
once TRBV19 CASSIPGLLNYGYTF
. TRBV28 CASRTAGESYNEQFF
. TRBV4-3 CASSPRRTGDYGYTF
. TRBV9 CASSVDRGQYNEQFF
once TRBV11-3 CASSLDRNSRDEQFF
. TRBV7-2 CASSPGTDRNTEAFF
. TRBV18 CASSPNRQTEAFF
. TRBV7-3 CASSPEGGRFGNTIYF
few TRBV5-1 CASSRQGRIPEAFF
few TRBV7-9 CASSSLQAANGYGYTF
. TRBV30 CAWSDRQGRVQPQHF
. TRBV6-1 CASSEEGGPLDTQYF
. TRBV28 CASSFKWSGYTF
. TRBV28 CASSLLGDQPQHF
. TRBV27 CASSLERTSSYNEQFF
. TRBV6-6 CASNPQGVGTEAFF
once TRBV9 CASSATGGNAEAFF
. TRBV30 CAWSISGTASYEQYF
few TRBV4-2 CASSQDNTHSPLHF
. TRBV5-4 CASRASSTDTQYF
. TRBV7-2 CAGGQGVYNEQFF
. TRBV19 CASSVNRDTEAFF
few TRBV3-1/TRBV3-2 CASSQRTGVNTEAFF